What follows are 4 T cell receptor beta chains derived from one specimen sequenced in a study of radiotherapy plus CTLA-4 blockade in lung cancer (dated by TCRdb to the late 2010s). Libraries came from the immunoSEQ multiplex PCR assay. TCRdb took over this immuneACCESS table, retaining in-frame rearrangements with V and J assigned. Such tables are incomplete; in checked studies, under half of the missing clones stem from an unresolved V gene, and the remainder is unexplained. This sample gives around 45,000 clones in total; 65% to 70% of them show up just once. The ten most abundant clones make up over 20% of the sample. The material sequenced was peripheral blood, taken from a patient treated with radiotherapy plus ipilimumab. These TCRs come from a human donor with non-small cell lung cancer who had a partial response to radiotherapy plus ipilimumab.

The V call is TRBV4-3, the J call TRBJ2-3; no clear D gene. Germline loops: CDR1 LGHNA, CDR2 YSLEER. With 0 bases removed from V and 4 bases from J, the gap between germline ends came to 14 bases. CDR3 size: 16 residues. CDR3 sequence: CASSQDQLRVPDTQYF. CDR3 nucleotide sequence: TGCGCCAGCAGCCAAGATCAGTTACGGGTGCCAGATACGCAGTATTTT.

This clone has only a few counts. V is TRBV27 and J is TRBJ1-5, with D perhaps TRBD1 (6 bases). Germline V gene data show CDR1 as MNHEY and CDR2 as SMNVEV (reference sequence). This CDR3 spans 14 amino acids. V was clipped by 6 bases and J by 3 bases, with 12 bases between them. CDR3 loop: CASRTDRNNQPQHF. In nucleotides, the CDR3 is TGTGCCAGCAGGACCGACAGGAACAATCAGCCCCAGCATTTT.

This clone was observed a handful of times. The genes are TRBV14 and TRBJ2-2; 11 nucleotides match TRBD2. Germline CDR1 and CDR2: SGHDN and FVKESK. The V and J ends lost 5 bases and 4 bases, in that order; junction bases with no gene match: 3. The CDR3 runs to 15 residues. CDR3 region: CASSVAGGPTGELFF. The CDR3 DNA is TGTGCCAGCAGCGTAGCGGGGGGGCCCACCGGGGAGCTGTTTTTT.

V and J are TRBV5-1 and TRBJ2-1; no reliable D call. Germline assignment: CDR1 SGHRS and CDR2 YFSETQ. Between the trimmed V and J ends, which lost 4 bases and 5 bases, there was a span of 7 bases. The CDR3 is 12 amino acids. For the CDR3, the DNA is TGCGCCAGCAGCCCCCTTGACAATGAGCAGTTCTTC. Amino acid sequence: CASSPLDNEQFF.